The 27 T cell receptor beta chains below were found in one sample sequenced in a study of shared clonotypes between healthy human individuals. Clones were read by immunoSEQ multiplex PCR, and TCRdb kept only the in-frame ones, dropping some. Among approximately 700,000 clones listed, around 73% were seen once. Material: memory CD4+ T cells sorted from blood. Subset described: CD45RA-negative fraction. These receptors all stem from a woman aged 25-40 years in good health.

V usage is TRBV6-5 and J usage is TRBJ2-5; TRBD1 matches 7 bases. The last part of the DNA fits TRBJ2-7 better; the J call may be wrong. Germline CDR1 reads MNHEY; CDR2 reads SVGAGI. The CDR3 loop spans 13 amino acids. CDR3 DNA: TGTGCCAGCAGAGAGGGACAGTCCTACGAGCAGTACTTC. Translation gives CASREGQSYEQYF.

This clone was detected only a few times. This chain connects TRBV5-6 to TRBJ2-3, with D perhaps TRBD2 (6 bases). Trimming stripped 4 bases from V and 10 bases from J, with 19 bases between. CDR3 size: 14 residues. Per germline, CDR1 SGHDT and CDR2 YYEEEE. CDR3 protein: CASSLGTSLPPQYF. The CDR3 nucleotides are TGTGCCAGCAGCCTCGGGACTTCACTTCCTCCGCAGTATTTT.

This clone has at least ten counts. The sample holds other DNA sequences that translate to the same CDR3. This sequence joins TRBV28 and TRBJ2-6; 7 nucleotides match TRBD2. Germline V lookup: CDR1 MDHEN, CDR2 SYDVKM. The CDR3 extends over 19 amino acids. The V segment lost 4 bases and the J segment 4 bases; nucleotides outside the gene matches: 16. In DNA, the CDR3 is TGTGCCAGCAGTTCGTTCTGGGGTGGGGAGGGATTAGGGGCCAACGTCCTGACTTTC. Its protein product is CASSSFWGGEGLGANVLTF.

This chain joins TRBV19 and TRBJ2-7; D remains unclear. CDR1 and CDR2 from the germline V gene are LNHDA and SQIVND (reference sequence). The V end was cut by 0 bases, the J end by 0 bases, with 6 bases between. The CDR3 has 14 residues. In DNA, the CDR3 is TGTGCCAGTAGTATAGACAAGGGCTCCTACGAGCAGTACTTC. Protein sequence: CASSIDKGSYEQYF. The variable domain in full, with the rest retrieved from reference TRBV19 and TRBJ2-7, is DGGITQSPKYLFRKEGQNVTLSCEQNLNHDAMYWYRQDPGQGLRLIYYSQIVNDFQKGDIAEGYSVSREKKESFPLTVTSAQKNPTAFYLCASSIDKGSYEQYFGPGTRLTVT.

The chain joins TRBV18 to TRBJ1-4; maybe TRBD1 (6 bases). Per the germline V gene, CDR1 is KGHSH and CDR2 is LQKENI. V was shortened by 3 bases and J by 7 bases, with 12 bases between the two germline ends. The CDR3 is 14 amino acids. The CDR3, as DNA: TGTGCCAGCTCACCTGGCAGGGGAGGTGAAAAACTGTTTTTT. It specifies CASSPGRGGEKLFF.

V gene TRBV28 combines with J gene TRBJ2-7, with a tentative D call TRBD2 (6 bases). Germline V gene data show CDR1 as MDHEN and CDR2 as SYDVKM. There are 15 residues in the CDR3. V dropped 1 base and J dropped 3 bases, with 13 bases sitting between them. This CDR3 reads CASSLFAGGNYEQYF. For the CDR3, the DNA is TGTGCCAGCAGTTTATTTGCTGGGGGGAACTACGAGCAGTACTTC.

This chain joins TRBV11-2 and TRBJ2-2; 9 nucleotides align to TRBD1. CDR1 and CDR2 (germline): SGHAT, FQNNGV. Losses at the gene ends were 8 bases for V and 6 bases for J; bases not matched to a gene: 1. The CDR3 totals 12 residues. This CDR3 is CASGTGSGELFF. The CDR3 DNA sequence: TGTGCCAGCGGGACAGGGTCCGGGGAGCTGTTTTTT. Looking up the rest from reference TRBV11-2 and TRBJ2-2 gives the full variable domain: EAGVAQSPRYKIIEKRQSVAFWCNPISGHATLYWYQQILGQGPKLLIQFQNNGVVDDSQLPKDRFSAERLKGVDSTLKIQPAKLEDSAVYLCASGTGSGELFFGEGSRLTVL.

Comment on this clone: Additional DNA sequences in this sample encode the identical CDR3. The chain couples TRBV20-1 to TRBJ1-5; no definite D call. The V and J ends lost 6 bases and 7 bases respectively, with 10 bases between them. Germline V gives CDR1 DFQATT, CDR2 SNEGSKA (reference sequence). The CDR3 length is 11 residues. The CDR3 spells CSASRDQPQHF. Here the CDR3 DNA reads TGCAGTGCCAGTAGAGACCAGCCCCAGCATTTT.

This chain joins TRBV23-1 and TRBJ2-1; the match to TRBD1 covers 9 bases. TRBV23-1 carries the ORF label, with uncertain function. This CDR3 comprises 17 residues. The junction had 14 bases not matched to a gene; V was cut back by 4 bases and J by 7 bases. CDR3 in DNA: TGCGCCAGCAGTCGAAAACCGAGGGGGACAGGGTGGAATGAGCAGTTCTTC. Translation: CASSRKPRGTGWNEQFF.

This clone appeared a few times. The chain joins TRBV19 to TRBJ2-1; 11 positions agree with TRBD2. V was clipped by 5 bases and J by 8 bases; unmatched bases: 11. Germline loops: CDR1 LNHDA, CDR2 SQIVND (reference sequence). The CDR3 has 16 residues. The CDR3 DNA is TGTGCCAGTAGTCAACTAGCGGGAGTCAGGATCGATGAGCAGTTCTTC. Amino acid sequence: CASSQLAGVRIDEQFF. Looking up the rest from reference TRBV19 and TRBJ2-1 gives the full variable domain: DGGITQSPKYLFRKEGQNVTLSCEQNLNHDAMYWYRQDPGQGLRLIYYSQIVNDFQKGDIAEGYSVSREKKESFPLTVTSAQKNPTAFYLCASSQLAGVRIDEQFFGPGTRLTVL.

The rearrangement joins TRBV11-2 to TRBJ2-5; D tentatively reads TRBD1 or TRBD2 (6 bases each). Trimming took off 5 bases at V and 5 bases at J, with 21 bases between the two ends. There are 16 residues in the CDR3. Germline CDR1 is SGHAT and CDR2 is FQNNGV. CDR3 DNA: TGTGCCAGCAGCCTGACTGGTTGGGGGGCCGGGGAGACCCAGTACTTC. Its protein product is CASSLTGWGAGETQYF.

The gene calls are TRBV30 and TRBJ1-6; D is ambiguous. The CDR3 covers 13 residues. Germline CDR1 is GTSNPN and CDR2 is SVGIG (reference sequence). The germline V and J ends were trimmed by 1 base and 5 bases, with 6 bases remaining between them. The CDR3 DNA reads as TGTGCCTGGAGTGGCATCCATAATTCACCCCTCCACTTT. Translating gives CAWSGIHNSPLHF. Looking up the rest from reference TRBV30 and TRBJ1-6 gives the full variable domain: SQTIHQWPATLVQPVGSPLSLECTVEGTSNPNLYWYRQAAGRGLQLLFYSVGIGQISSEVPQNLSASRPQDRQFILSSKKLLLSDSGFYLCAWSGIHNSPLHFGNGTRLTVT.

As DNA, the CDR3 is TGTGCCATCAGAGAAGGCCCCCAAGGGTCCTATGAGCAGTTCTTC. It is translated as CAIREGPQGSYEQFF. The rearrangement joins TRBV10-3 to TRBJ2-1; D is unresolved. Germline CDR1 and CDR2: ENHRY and SYGVKD. The CDR3 has 15 amino acids. The V end was cut by 6 bases, the J end by 8 bases, with 20 bases between.

The V call is TRBV5-8, the J call TRBJ2-6; possible D gene TRBD1, 5 bases. Germline V gene lookup returns CDR1 SGHTS and CDR2 YDEGEE. CDR3 length equals 16 residues. Trimming left V 4 bases short and J 0 bases short, with 11 bases between. The chain's CDR3 is CASSTGSFSGANVLTF. The CDR3 DNA reads TGTGCCAGCAGCACAGGATCTTTCTCTGGGGCCAACGTCCTGACTTTC.

This clone was seen just once. This sequence joins TRBV28 and TRBJ2-6, with D perhaps matching TRBD1 (5 bases). The CDR3 spans 14 residues. Germline V gene data show CDR1 as MDHEN and CDR2 as SYDVKM. Trimming cost V 6 bases and J 2 bases, with 8 bases left between them. This CDR3 reads CASRDTAGANVLTF. The CDR3 DNA is TGTGCCAGCAGGGACACCGCTGGGGCCAACGTCCTGACTTTC.

The genes are TRBV5-1 and TRBJ2-5; D remains unclear. Germline values: CDR1 SGHRS, CDR2 YFSETQ. This CDR3 comprises 10 residues. Between the trimmed V and J ends, which lost 4 bases and 4 bases, there was a span of 2 bases. For the CDR3, the DNA is TGCGCCAGCAGCGGAGAGACCCAGTACTTC. It specifies CASSGETQYF.

The chain recombines TRBV27 with TRBJ2-7; D possibly uses TRBD1 or TRBD2 (5 bases each). Germline V CDR1 and CDR2: MNHEY, SMNVEV (reference sequence). V lost 6 bases and J 5 bases, leaving 14 bases between the germline ends. The CDR3 has 13 residues. CDR3 in amino acids: CASSIFRDHEQYF. CDR3 sequence (DNA): TGTGCCAGCAGCATCTTCAGGGACCACGAGCAGTACTTC.

This rearrangement joins TRBV28 to TRBJ1-1, with a tentative D call TRBD1 (5 bases). Germline V gives CDR1 MDHEN, CDR2 SYDVKM. CDR3 length: 15 residues. With 2 bases removed from V and 2 bases from J, the gap between germline ends came to 12 bases. CDR3: CASSLMTAGNTEAFF. The CDR3 bases are TGTGCCAGCAGTTTAATGACAGCGGGTAACACTGAAGCTTTCTTT.

The gene calls are TRBV11-3 and TRBJ1-5, with a possible D match to TRBD1 (5 bases). CDR1 SGHNT and CDR2 YENEEA come from the germline V gene. The CDR3 runs to 19 residues. V was trimmed by 1 base and J by 0 bases, leaving 19 bases between them. Here the CDR3 DNA reads TGTGCCAGCAGCTTAGGGGTACGGGACCGAGAGTATAGCAATCAGCCCCAGCATTTT. This sequence encodes CASSLGVRDREYSNQPQHF. The variable domain in full, completed from reference TRBV11-3 and TRBJ1-5, reads EAGVVQSPRYKIIEKKQPVAFWCNPISGHNTLYWYLQNLGQGPELLIRYENEEAVDDSQLPKDRFSAERLKGVDSTLKIQPAELGDSAVYLCASSLGVRDREYSNQPQHFGDGTRLSIL.

The chain couples TRBV5-4 to TRBJ2-1; D not resolved. This CDR3 contains 12 residues. Trimming pared 4 bases from V and 7 bases from J, leaving 9 bases between. From germline, CDR1 is SGHNT and CDR2 YYREEE (reference sequence). CDR3 nucleotide sequence: TGTGCCAGCAGCCAAAGGCGGAATGAGCAGTTCTTC. This translates into CASSQRRNEQFF.

The chain joins TRBV19 to TRBJ2-7; TRBD1 aligns across 7 bases. The CDR3 runs 13 residues. From germline, CDR1 is LNHDA and CDR2 SQIVND (reference sequence). Trimming cost V 2 bases and J 6 bases; bases outside gene matches: 4. CDR3 bases: TGTGCCAGTAGTATAAGGGGGCGCGGCGAGCAGTACTTC. Its protein is CASSIRGRGEQYF.

The chain carries TRBV7-9 and TRBJ2-7, with TRBD1 identical over 10 bases. V was clipped by 6 bases and J by 4 bases; unmatched bases: 6. Germline V gene sequence: CDR1 SEHNR, CDR2 FQNEAQ (reference sequence). This CDR3 has 14 residues. The CDR3 spells CASRATGGNYEQYF. The CDR3 coding sequence is TGTGCCAGCAGAGCGACAGGGGGCAATTACGAGCAGTACTTC.

A word on this clone: A single base separates this from a much larger clone, so it may be a read error. The gene calls are TRBV7-9 and TRBJ2-1; TRBD2 aligns across 8 bases. The CDR3 sequence is 16 residues long. Germline values: CDR1 SEHNR, CDR2 FQNEAQ (reference sequence). In DNA, the CDR3 is TGTACCAGCAGCTTAGTTCGAGGACTAGCCAACAATGAGCAGTTCTTC. Protein: CTSSLVRGLANNEQFF.

The chain employs TRBV5-1 and TRBJ2-7, with 7 bases identical to TRBD2. J lost 7 bases, V lost 4 bases, and 14 bases had no gene match. Germline assignment: CDR1 SGHRS and CDR2 YFSETQ. This CDR3 spans 15 amino acids. Written as DNA, the CDR3 is TGCGCCAGCAGCAGCGGGGACTCCCCGGCGAGGGAGCAGTACTTC. Translating gives CASSSGDSPAREQYF.

V is TRBV11-3 and J is TRBJ2-6; D not resolved. The CDR3 is 17 residues long. Germline CDR1 is SGHNT and CDR2 is YENEEA. The ends were cut back, 1 base at V and 0 bases at J, with 10 bases in the middle. The CDR3 sequence is CASSLGSGTSGANVLTF. The CDR3 nucleotides read TGTGCCAGCAGCTTAGGATCTGGAACCTCTGGGGCCAACGTCCTGACTTTC.

The table lists this clone with a few counts. J is TRBJ1-2 and V is TRBV19; D is perhaps TRBD1 (6 bases). The germline gives CDR1 LNHDA, CDR2 SQIVND (reference sequence). This CDR3 is 14 amino acids long. Trimming shortened V by 5 bases and J by 6 bases, and 16 bases separated the two germline ends. The CDR3 region has the DNA TGTGCCAGTAGTCGACAGGAGACCACTAATGGCTACACCTTC. Protein sequence: CASSRQETTNGYTF.

This clone was picked up a small number of times. The chain couples TRBV11-1 to TRBJ1-2; TRBD1 is a possible D gene (5 bases). Trimming pared 5 bases from V and 8 bases from J, leaving 21 bases between. Germline V gene lookup returns CDR1 SGHAT and CDR2 FQDESV (reference sequence). The CDR3 runs to 15 residues. The CDR3 DNA is TGTGCCAGCAGCACCTACACAGGACCCTCTCGAGGCTACACCTTC. This sequence encodes CASSTYTGPSRGYTF.